Each of the 2 T cell receptor beta chains below was sequenced from the same sample in a study of response to subunit inactivated influenza vaccine. TCRdb re-called the RT-PCR reads with MiXCR, one entry per CDR3 protein. The sample shows roughly 760,000 distinct CDR3 sequences, around 21% of them seen only once. Sequencing used PBMCs from blood, obtained 5 days after vaccination. These receptors originate from a man in his forties or fifties who received an inactivated influenza vaccine.

This chain joins TRBV20-1 and TRBJ2-3; 7 bases align to TRBD2. Germline V gene data show CDR1 as DFQATT and CDR2 as SNEGSKA (reference sequence). This CDR3 comprises 15 residues. V trimming: 3 bases; J trimming: 5 bases; junction bases outside the gene matches: 11. This chain's CDR3 is CSASVSGASGDTQYF. For the CDR3, the DNA is TGCAGTGCTAGCGTATCCGGGGCTAGCGGAGATACGCAGTATTTT.

The V gene is TRBV12-3 or TRBV12-4, the J gene TRBJ1-5; D not certain. There are 13 residues in the CDR3. V was pared by 3 bases and J by 11 bases, with 14 bases between. This chain's CDR3 is CASSLSGILAQHF. The DNA for the CDR3 is TGTGCCAGCAGTTTGTCGGGAATATTGGCCCAGCATTTT.